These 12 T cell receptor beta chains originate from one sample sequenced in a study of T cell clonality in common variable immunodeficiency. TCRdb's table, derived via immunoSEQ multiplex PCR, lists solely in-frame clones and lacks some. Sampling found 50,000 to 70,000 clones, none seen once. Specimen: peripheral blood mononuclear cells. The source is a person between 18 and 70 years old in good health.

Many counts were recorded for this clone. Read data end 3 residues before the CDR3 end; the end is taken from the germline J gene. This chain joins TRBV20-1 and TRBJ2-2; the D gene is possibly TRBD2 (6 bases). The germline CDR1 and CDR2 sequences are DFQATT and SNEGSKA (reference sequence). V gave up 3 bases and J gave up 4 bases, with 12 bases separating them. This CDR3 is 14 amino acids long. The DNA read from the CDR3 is TGCAGTGCTAGCAAGTCGGGGGTCACCGGGGAG. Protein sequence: CSASKSGVTGE. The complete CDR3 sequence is CSASKSGVTGELFF.

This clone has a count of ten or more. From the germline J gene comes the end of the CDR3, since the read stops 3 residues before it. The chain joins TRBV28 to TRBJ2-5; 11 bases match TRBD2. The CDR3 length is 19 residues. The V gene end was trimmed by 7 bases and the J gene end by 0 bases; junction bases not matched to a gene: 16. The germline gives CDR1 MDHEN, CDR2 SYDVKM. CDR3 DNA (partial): TGTGCCAGCACCAAACCACCACTAGCGGGGGCCGTGTACCAAGAGACC. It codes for CASTKPPLAGAVYQET. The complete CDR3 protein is CASTKPPLAGAVYQETQYF. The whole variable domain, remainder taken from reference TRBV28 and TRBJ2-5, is DVKVTQSSRYLVKRTGEKVFLECVQDMDHENMFWYRQDPGLGLRLIYFSYDVKMKEKGDIPEGYSVSREKKERFSLILESASTNQTSMYLCASTKPPLAGAVYQETQYFGPGTRLLVL.

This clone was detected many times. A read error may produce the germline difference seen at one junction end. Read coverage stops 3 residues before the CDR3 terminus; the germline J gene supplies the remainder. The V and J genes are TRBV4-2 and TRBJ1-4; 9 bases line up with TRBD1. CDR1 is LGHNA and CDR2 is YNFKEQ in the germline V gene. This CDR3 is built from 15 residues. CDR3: CASSARTGEVVKLFF. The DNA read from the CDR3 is TGCGCCAGCAGCGCTAGGACAGGGGAAGTTGTAAAA.

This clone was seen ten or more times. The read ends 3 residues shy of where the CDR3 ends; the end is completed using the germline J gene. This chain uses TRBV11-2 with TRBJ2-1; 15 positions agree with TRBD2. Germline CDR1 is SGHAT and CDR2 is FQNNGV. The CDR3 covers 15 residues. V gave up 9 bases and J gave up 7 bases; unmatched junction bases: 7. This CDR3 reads CASRTSGRARNEQFF. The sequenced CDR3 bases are TGTGCCAGTCGGACTAGCGGGAGGGCTAGGAATGAG.

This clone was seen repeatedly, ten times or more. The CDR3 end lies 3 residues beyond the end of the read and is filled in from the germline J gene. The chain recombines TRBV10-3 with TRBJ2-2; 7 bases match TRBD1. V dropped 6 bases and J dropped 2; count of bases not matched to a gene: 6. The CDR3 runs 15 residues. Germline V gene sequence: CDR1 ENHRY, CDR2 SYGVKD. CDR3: CAIRTDRVNTGELFF. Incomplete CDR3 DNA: TGTGCCATCAGGACCGACAGGGTCAACACCGGGGAG.

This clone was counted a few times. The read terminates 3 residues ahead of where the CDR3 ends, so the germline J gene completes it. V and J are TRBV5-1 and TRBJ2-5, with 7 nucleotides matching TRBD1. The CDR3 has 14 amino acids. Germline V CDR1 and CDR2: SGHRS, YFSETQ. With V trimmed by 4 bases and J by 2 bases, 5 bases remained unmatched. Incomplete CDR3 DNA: TGCGCCAGCAGCCCCCAGACAGGGCAAGAGACC. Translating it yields CASSPQTGQET. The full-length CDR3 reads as CASSPQTGQETQYF.

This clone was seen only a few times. The CDR3 bases that were read are TGTGCCTGGAGTGTTGACAGCTCCTACGAC. Translating it yields CAWSVDSSYD. Given in full, the CDR3 is CAWSVDSSYDYTF. The chain employs TRBV30 and TRBJ1-2; D possibly corresponds to TRBD1 (5 bases). The observed sequence ends 3 residues before the CDR3 terminus, with the missing tail filled in from the germline J gene. Looked up from germline, CDR1 is GTSNPN and CDR2 is SVGIG (reference sequence). The CDR3 covers 13 residues.

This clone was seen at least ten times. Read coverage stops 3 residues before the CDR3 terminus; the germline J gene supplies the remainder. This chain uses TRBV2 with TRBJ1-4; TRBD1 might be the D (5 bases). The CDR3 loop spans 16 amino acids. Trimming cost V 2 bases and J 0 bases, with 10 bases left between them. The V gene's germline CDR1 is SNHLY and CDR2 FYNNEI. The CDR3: CASSEWEGSTNEKLFF. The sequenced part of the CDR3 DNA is TGTGCCAGCAGTGAATGGGAGGGGTCAACTAATGAAAAA.

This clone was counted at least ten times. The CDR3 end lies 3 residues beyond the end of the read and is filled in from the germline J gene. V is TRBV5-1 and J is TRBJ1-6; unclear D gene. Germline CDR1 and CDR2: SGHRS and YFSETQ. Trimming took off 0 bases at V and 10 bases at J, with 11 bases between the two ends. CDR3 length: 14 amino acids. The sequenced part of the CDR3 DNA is TGCGCCAGCAGCTTGGCGTCAGAAGAATCACCC. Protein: CASSLASEESP. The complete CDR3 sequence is CASSLASEESPLHF.

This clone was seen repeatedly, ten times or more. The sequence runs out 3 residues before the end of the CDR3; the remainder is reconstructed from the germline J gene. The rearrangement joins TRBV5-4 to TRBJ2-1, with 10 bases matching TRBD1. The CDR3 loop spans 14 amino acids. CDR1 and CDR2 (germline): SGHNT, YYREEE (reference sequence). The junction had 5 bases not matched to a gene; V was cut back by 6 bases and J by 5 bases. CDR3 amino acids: CASIVGTGDNEQFF. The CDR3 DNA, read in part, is TGTGCCAGCATCGTCGGGACAGGGGACAATGAG.

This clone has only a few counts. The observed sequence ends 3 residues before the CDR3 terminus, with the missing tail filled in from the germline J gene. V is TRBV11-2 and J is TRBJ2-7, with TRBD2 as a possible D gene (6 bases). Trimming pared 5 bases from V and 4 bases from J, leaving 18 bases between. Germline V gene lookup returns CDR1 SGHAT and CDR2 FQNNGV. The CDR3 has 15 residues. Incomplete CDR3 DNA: TGTGCCAGCAGCCCGGCAGGGCGGGGCAGGTACGAG. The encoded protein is CASSPAGRGRYE. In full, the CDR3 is CASSPAGRGRYEQYF.

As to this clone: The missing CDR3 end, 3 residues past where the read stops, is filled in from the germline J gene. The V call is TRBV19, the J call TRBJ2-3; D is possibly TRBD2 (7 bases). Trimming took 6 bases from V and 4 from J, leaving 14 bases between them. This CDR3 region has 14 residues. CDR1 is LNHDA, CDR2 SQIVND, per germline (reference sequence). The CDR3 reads CASSWGGRADTQYF. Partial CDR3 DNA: TGTGCCAGTAGCTGGGGGGGGCGGGCAGATACG.